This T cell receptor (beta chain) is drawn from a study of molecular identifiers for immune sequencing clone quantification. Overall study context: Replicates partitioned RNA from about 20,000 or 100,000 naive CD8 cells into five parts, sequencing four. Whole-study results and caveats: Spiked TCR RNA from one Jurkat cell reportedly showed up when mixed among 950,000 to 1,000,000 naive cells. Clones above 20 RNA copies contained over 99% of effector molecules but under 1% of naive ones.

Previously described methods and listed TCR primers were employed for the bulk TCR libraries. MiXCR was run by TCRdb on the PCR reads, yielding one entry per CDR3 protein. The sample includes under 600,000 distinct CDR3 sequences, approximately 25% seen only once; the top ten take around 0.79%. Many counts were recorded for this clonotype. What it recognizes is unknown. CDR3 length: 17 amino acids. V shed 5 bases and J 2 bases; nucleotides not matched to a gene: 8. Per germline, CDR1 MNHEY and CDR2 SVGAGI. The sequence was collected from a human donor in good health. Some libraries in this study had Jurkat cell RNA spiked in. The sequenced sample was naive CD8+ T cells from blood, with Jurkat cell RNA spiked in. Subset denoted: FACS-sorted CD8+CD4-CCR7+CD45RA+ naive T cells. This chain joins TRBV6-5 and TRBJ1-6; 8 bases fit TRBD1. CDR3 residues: CASSPDRGGTYNSPLHF. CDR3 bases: TGTGCCAGCAGTCCCGACAGGGGAGGGACCTATAATTCACCCCTCCACTTT.